These 12 T cell receptor beta chains came from one sample sequenced in a study of T cell responses to AZD1222 COVID-19 vaccine. Some clones are missing from TCRdb's copy, which holds only in-frame ones; the method was immunoSEQ multiplex PCR. The repertoire includes under 150,000 clones, about nine tenths of them detected once, and roughly 1.7% sits in the top ten. Sequenced here: peripheral blood, sampled 28 days after the second AZD1222 dose. All receptors come from an adult who received the AZD1222 COVID-19 vaccine.

The sample holds a few counts of this clone. This chain uses TRBV12-3 or TRBV12-4 with TRBJ2-5; D is uncertain. V was clipped by 2 bases and J by 3 bases, with 7 bases between them. This CDR3 is 13 amino acids long. The CDR3: CASSLIGKETQYF. The DNA of the CDR3 is TGTGCCAGCAGTTTAATAGGCAAAGAGACCCAGTACTTC.

The chain carries TRBV28 and TRBJ2-3, with D maybe TRBD2 (6 bases). Between the trimmed V and J ends, which lost 8 bases and 0 bases, there was a span of 15 bases. CDR3 size: 15 residues. CDR1 and CDR2 (germline): MDHEN, SYDVKM. The CDR3 bases are TGTGCCAGCGGAGGAGGGCGGCGAAGCACAGATACGCAGTATTTT. It is translated as CASGGGRRSTDTQYF. The whole variable domain, filled in from reference TRBV28 and TRBJ2-3, reads DVKVTQSSRYLVKRTGEKVFLECVQDMDHENMFWYRQDPGLGLRLIYFSYDVKMKEKGDIPEGYSVSREKKERFSLILESASTNQTSMYLCASGGGRRSTDTQYFGPGTRLTVL.

The rearrangement joins TRBV5-1 to TRBJ2-2, with 7 bases that match TRBD1. The CDR3 contains 17 residues. With 0 bases clipped from V and 0 bases from J, the junction kept 5 bases outside the gene matches. Germline loops: CDR1 SGHRS, CDR2 YFSETQ. The CDR3 DNA sequence: TGCGCCAGCAGCTTGGCGACAGGGATCGCGAACACCGGGGAGCTGTTTTTT. As protein: CASSLATGIANTGELFF.

The rearrangement links TRBV6-1 to TRBJ1-2; D unclear. The CDR3 has 11 amino acids. Germline values: CDR1 MNHNS, CDR2 SASEGT. V was cut by 3 bases and J by 7 bases, with 6 bases left in between. In DNA, the CDR3 is TGTGCCAGCAGTGACCGAGGTGGCTACACCTTC. It specifies CASSDRGGYTF.

The genes are TRBV6-6 and TRBJ2-7; D call uncertain. The germline V gene encodes CDR1 MNHNY and CDR2 SVGAGI (reference sequence). This CDR3 is built from 12 residues. Trimming removed 5 bases from V and 1 base from J, with 6 bases in between. CDR3 bases: TGTGCCAGCAGTACGGGTTCCTACGAGCAGTACGTC. Its translation: CASSTGSYEQYV.

V gene TRBV7-3 combines with J gene TRBJ2-3; perhaps TRBD1 as D (6 bases). The ends were cut back, 5 bases at V and 3 bases at J, with 9 bases in the middle. CDR3 size: 13 residues. Per germline, CDR1 SGHTA and CDR2 FQGTGA. The CDR3 protein is CASSGGQTDTQYF. CDR3 nucleotides: TGTGCCAGCAGCGGGGGCCAAACAGATACGCAGTATTTT.

V usage is TRBV7-2 and J usage is TRBJ2-1, with 13 bases identical to TRBD2. This CDR3 has 17 amino acids. Germline V CDR1 and CDR2: SGHTA, FQGNSA. Germline trimming cut 5 bases from V and 10 bases from J; bases unmatched to any gene: 14. CDR3 protein: CASSPTLTSGGFGEQFF. CDR3 DNA: TGTGCCAGCAGCCCCACCTTGACTAGCGGGGGGTTTGGAGAGCAGTTCTTC.

This chain uses TRBV11-2 with TRBJ2-7, with 8 nucleotides matching TRBD1. The V gene's germline CDR1 is SGHAT and CDR2 FQNNGV. V gave up 2 bases and J gave up 3 bases; unmatched junction bases: 0. This CDR3 spans 13 amino acids. The CDR3 here is CASSLTGGYEQYV. CDR3 DNA: TGTGCCAGCAGCTTAACAGGGGGCTACGAGCAGTACGTC.

The rearrangement uses TRBV5-1 and TRBJ2-7; D assignment may be TRBD1 or TRBD2 (5 bases each). The CDR3 extends over 15 amino acids. Per the germline V gene, CDR1 is SGHRS and CDR2 is YFSETQ. The V end lost 0 bases, the J end lost 5 bases, and 15 bases lay between the germline ends. In DNA form, the CDR3 reads TGCGCCAGCAGCTTGGGGGACGGAGCTAGGGACGAGCAGTACGTC. Translation: CASSLGDGARDEQYV.

The chain employs TRBV29-1 and TRBJ2-2; D is possibly TRBD1 (6 bases). The V and J ends lost 5 bases and 2 bases respectively, with 9 bases between them. The CDR3 has 13 residues. Looked up from germline, CDR1 is SQVTM and CDR2 is ANQGSEA. CDR3 sequence (DNA): TGCAGCGTTCAGGGGATCAACACCGGGGAGCTGTTTTTT. Protein product: CSVQGINTGELFF.

This clone was seen a few times. The rearrangement joins TRBV4-1 to TRBJ2-1; no firm D call. The V and J ends lost 3 bases and 3 bases respectively, with 15 bases between them. In germline, CDR1 is MGHRA, CDR2 YSYEKL. This CDR3 is built from 16 residues. In nucleotides, the CDR3 is TGCGCCAGCAGCCAGGTGGACCTAGTTCGCTACAATGAGCAGTTCTTC. It translates to CASSQVDLVRYNEQFF.

The genes are TRBV19 and TRBJ1-2; D may be TRBD1 (5 bases). V lost 6 bases, J lost 8 bases, and 19 bases lay in between. Germline V gene sequence: CDR1 LNHDA, CDR2 SQIVND (reference sequence). This CDR3 has 14 residues. For the CDR3, the DNA is TGTGCCAGTAGCTCCGGGGGACCTATTGGAGGCTACACCTTC. Protein: CASSSGGPIGGYTF. Using reference TRBV19 and TRBJ1-2 for the parts outside the CDR3, the full variable domain is DGGITQSPKYLFRKEGQNVTLSCEQNLNHDAMYWYRQDPGQGLRLIYYSQIVNDFQKGDIAEGYSVSREKKESFPLTVTSAQKNPTAFYLCASSSGGPIGGYTFGSGTRLTVV.